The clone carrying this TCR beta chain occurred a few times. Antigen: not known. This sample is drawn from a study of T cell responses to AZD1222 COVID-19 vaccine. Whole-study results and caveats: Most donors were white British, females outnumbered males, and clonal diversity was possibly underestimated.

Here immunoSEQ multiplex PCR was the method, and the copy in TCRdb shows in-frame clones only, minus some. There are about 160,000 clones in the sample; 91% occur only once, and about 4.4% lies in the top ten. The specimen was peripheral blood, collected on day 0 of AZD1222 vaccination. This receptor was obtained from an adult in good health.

Here the CDR3 DNA reads TGCGCCAGCAGCCAGCCCCCCGGACAGGGGGGCTACAATGAGCAGTTCTTC. As protein: CASSQPPGQGGYNEQFF. This rearrangement joins TRBV4-1 to TRBJ2-1, with TRBD1 identical over 10 bases. V dropped 3 bases and J dropped 3; count of bases not matched to a gene: 8. This CDR3 spans 17 amino acids. Looked up from germline, CDR1 is MGHRA and CDR2 is YSYEKL.